This TCR beta chain was captured in a study of OX40 agonist ivuxolimab in advanced cancers. Turning to the overall study: Ivuxolimab was a fully human IgG2 agonistic monoclonal antibody targeting the costimulatory receptor OX40 (CD134). Intravenous ivuxolimab was administered to patients every 2 weeks at six dose levels: 0.01, 0.1, 0.3, 1.5, 3 and 10 mg/kg. Among the roughly 50 dose-escalation patients, around 19 had hepatocellular carcinoma, about 15 melanoma, 9 renal cell carcinoma and 9 head and neck cancer. In the dose-escalation cohort, 82.7% of patients were male, and the mean age was approximately 55 years, with a range of about 20 to 79. Prior anti-PD-1, anti-PD-L1 or anti-CTLA-4 therapy was permitted, and approximately 40% of dose-escalation patients had received checkpoint inhibitors. Partial responses occurred in three dose-escalation patients: two with cutaneous melanoma and one with hepatocellular carcinoma. Peripheral TCRbeta sequencing was intended to test whether TCR sequence diversity was altered and clonal T-cell expansion was caused by ivuxolimab. The paper covers the monotherapy dose-escalation part of the phase I ivuxolimab trial, which included N of about 50 patients.

For sequencing of the TCRbeta CDR3 region, genomic DNA was extracted from the sorted cells. The immunoSEQ Assay was used for sequencing of TCRbeta CDR3 regions. Held by TCRdb, this immuneACCESS table contains in-frame sequences only and omits some clones. Under half of the omission traces to an unresolved V gene where checked; the cause of the rest is unknown. Across this sample there are roughly 92,000 clones, with 75% to 95% seen only once. The ten largest make up roughly 9.3% of the sample. On the study overall, not on this receptor specifically: Partial responders in the 0.1-3.0 mg/kg groups had among the lowest normalized peripheral clonal expansion, especially among CD8+ T cells. Antigen specificity was not determined for the clonally expanded peripheral T cells. After ivuxolimab, CD8+ T cells had more expanded clones than CD4+ T cells on average. Clonal expansion of both CD4+ and CD8+ blood T cells was observed from baseline to week 6 at doses 0.1 to 3.0 mg/kg. Low levels of normalized T-cell clonal expansion were also shown by some nonresponding patients.

Worth noting for this clone: Its antigen remains unidentified. Base qualities are not provided; no much larger clone lies one nucleotide away.

CDR1 and CDR2 (SGHTA, FQGNSA) derive from the germline V gene. The CDR3, from cysteine to phenylalanine, totals 13 residues. Only CDR3 DNA remains: 39 bases, in frame from the first base. The trim is 1 base for V and 6 bases for J, with a gap of 7 bases between the germline ends. The trial excluded patients who had a history of autoimmune disease or who were on systemic immunosuppression. Peripheral blood for TCR sequencing was drawn from every dose cohort at baseline, at cycle 4 day 1 and at cycle 7 day 1. The samples were taken from a phase I, first-in-human, multicenter, open-label dose-escalation trial of ivuxolimab. The trial enrolled adults with locally advanced or metastatic head and neck squamous cell, hepatocellular, melanoma or renal cell carcinoma. Before TCR sequencing, CD4+ T cells and CD8+ T cells from peripheral blood were sorted into separate populations.

The TCR originated in an adult with an advanced solid tumor such as melanoma, head and neck, liver or kidney cancer. This chain is built from TRBV7-2 and TRBJ2-1, with the D gene call left open. The source material was CD4+ or CD8+ T cells sorted from blood, sampled in a trial of the OX40 agonist ivuxolimab. The DNA reads TGTGCCAGCAGCTTAGGCGGAGCCAATGAGCAGTTCTTC. Translated, this is CASSLGGANEQFF.